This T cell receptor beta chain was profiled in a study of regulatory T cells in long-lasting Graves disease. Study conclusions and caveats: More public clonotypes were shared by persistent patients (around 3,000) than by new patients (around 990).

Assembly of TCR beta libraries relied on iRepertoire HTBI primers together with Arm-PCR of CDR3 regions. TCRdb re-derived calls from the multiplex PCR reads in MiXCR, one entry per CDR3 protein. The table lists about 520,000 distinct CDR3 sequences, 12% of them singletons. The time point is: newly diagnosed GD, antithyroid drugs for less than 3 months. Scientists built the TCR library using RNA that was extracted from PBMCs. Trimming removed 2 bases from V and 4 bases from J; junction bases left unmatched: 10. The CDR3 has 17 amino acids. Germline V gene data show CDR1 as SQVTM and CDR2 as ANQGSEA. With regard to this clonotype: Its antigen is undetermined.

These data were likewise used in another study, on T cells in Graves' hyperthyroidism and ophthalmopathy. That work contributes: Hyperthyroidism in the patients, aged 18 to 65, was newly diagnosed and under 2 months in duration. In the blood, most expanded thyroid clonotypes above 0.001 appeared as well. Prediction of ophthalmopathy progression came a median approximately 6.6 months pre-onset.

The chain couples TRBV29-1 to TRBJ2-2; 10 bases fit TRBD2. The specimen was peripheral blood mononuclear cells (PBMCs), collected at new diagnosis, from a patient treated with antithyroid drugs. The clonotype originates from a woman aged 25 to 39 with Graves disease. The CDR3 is CSVELAGVGGFTGELFF. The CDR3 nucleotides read TGCAGCGTTGAACTAGCGGGAGTGGGCGGTTTCACCGGGGAGCTGTTTTTT.